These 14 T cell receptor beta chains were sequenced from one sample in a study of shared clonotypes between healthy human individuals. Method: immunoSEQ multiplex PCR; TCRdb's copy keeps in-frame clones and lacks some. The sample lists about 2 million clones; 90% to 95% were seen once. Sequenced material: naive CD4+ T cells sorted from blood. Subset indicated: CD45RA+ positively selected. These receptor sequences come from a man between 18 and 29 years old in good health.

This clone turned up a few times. CDR3 amino acids: CASKGALSNEKLFF. The CDR3 DNA reads as TGTGCCAGTAAGGGGGCTCTGAGTAATGAAAAACTGTTTTTT. The chain carries TRBV6-5 and TRBJ1-4; 7 nucleotides align to TRBD1. V was pared by 9 bases and J by 4 bases, with 8 bases of the junction left unmatched. This CDR3 has 14 amino acids. Germline V gene lookup returns CDR1 MNHEY and CDR2 SVGAGI.

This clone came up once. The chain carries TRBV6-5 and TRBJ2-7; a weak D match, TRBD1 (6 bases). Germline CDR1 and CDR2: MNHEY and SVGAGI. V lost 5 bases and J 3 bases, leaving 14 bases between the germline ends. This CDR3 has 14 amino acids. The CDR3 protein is CASSPSLQGYEQYF. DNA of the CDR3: TGTGCCAGCAGTCCCTCATTACAGGGCTACGAGCAGTACTTC.

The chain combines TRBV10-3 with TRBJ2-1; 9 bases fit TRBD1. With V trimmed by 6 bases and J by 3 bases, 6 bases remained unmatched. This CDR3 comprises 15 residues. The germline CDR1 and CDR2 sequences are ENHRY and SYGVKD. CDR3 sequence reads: CAIRGAGQGYNEQFF. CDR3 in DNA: TGTGCCATCAGGGGGGCGGGACAGGGCTACAATGAGCAGTTCTTC.

The CDR3 is CAISGRSDQPQHF. CDR3 nucleotide sequence: TGTGCCATCAGTGGCAGGAGCGATCAGCCCCAGCATTTT. The chain employs TRBV10-3 and TRBJ1-5, with D unresolved. CDR1 and CDR2 from the germline V gene are ENHRY and SYGVKD. The germline V and J ends were trimmed by 4 bases and 5 bases, with 9 bases remaining between them. This CDR3 has 13 residues.

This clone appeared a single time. The CDR3 DNA reads as TGTGCCTGGGCAGGGAGCTCTGGAAACACCATATATTTT. This translates into CAWAGSSGNTIYF. The chain employs TRBV30 and TRBJ1-3, with a weak D call TRBD1 (5 bases). The CDR3 extends over 13 amino acids. Per the germline V gene, CDR1 is GTSNPN and CDR2 is SVGIG (reference sequence). The V gene lost 5 bases and the J gene lost 0 bases, with 8 bases spanning the gap.

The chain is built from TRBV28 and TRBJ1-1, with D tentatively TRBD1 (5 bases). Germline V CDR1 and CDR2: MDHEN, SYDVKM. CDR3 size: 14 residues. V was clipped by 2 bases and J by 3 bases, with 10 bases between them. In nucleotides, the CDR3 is TGTGCCAGCAGTTTAGGCGGGGCGTACACTGAAGCTTTCTTT. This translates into CASSLGGAYTEAFF.

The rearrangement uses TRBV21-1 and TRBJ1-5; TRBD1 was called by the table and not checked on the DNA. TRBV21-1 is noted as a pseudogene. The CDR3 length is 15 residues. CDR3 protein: CASSPPGTGDQPQHF. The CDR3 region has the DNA TGTGCCAGCAGCCCGCCCGGGACAGGGGATCAGCCCCAGCATTTT.

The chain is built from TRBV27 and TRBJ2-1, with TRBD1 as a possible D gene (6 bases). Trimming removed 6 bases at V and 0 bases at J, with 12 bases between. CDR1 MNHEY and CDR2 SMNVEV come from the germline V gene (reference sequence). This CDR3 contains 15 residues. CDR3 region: CASSDGQYSYNEQFF. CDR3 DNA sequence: TGTGCCAGCAGCGACGGACAGTACTCCTACAATGAGCAGTTCTTC.

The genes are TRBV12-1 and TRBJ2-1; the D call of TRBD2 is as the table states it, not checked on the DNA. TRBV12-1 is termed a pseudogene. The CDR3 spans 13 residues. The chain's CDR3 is CASSISGSGEQFF. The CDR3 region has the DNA TGTGCCAGCAGCATTAGCGGGAGTGGCGAGCAGTTCTTC.

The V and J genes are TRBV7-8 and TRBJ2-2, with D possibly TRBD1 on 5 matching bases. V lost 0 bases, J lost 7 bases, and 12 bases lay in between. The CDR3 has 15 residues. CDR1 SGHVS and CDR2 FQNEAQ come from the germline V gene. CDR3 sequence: CASSLAGRAIGELFF. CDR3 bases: TGTGCCAGCAGCTTAGCTGGCAGGGCGATCGGGGAGCTGTTTTTT.

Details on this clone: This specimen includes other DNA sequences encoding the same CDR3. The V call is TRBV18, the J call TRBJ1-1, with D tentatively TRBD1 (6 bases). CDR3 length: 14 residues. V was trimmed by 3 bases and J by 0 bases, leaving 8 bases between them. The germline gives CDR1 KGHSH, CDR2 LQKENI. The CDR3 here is CASSPRGMNTEAFF. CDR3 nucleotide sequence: TGTGCCAGCTCACCCAGGGGCATGAACACTGAAGCTTTCTTT. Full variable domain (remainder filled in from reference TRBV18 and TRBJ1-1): NAGVMQNPRHLVRRRGQEARLRCSPMKGHSHVYWYRQLPEEGLKFMVYLQKENIIDESGMPKERFSAEFPKEGPSILRIQQVVRGDSAAYFCASSPRGMNTEAFFGQGTRLTVV.

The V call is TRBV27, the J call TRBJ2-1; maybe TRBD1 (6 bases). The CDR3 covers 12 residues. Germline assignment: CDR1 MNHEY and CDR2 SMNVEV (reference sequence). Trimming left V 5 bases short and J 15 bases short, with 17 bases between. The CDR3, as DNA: TGTGCCAGCAGTCCTGACAGGAGCTTACCGTTCTTC. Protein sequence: CASSPDRSLPFF.

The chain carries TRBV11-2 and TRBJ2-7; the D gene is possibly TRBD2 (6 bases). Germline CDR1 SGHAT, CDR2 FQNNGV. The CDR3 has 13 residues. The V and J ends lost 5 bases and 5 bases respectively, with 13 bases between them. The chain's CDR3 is CASSRERTNEQYF. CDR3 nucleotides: TGTGCCAGCAGCCGTGAAAGGACTAACGAGCAGTACTTC.

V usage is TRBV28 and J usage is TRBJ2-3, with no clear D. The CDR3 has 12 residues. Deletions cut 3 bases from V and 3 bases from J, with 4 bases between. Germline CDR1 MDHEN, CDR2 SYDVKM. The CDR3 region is CASSFKTDTQYF. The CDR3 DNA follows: TGTGCCAGCAGTTTTAAGACAGATACGCAGTATTTT.